This passage covers 24 T cell receptor beta chains from one sample sequenced in a study of blood T cell repertoires in COVID-19. Profiling relied on immunoSEQ multiplex PCR, and the TCRdb table lists in-frame clones only, not all of them. The sample records around 300,000 clones, approximately 90% being singletons. What was sequenced was peripheral blood. Receptors were obtained from a woman in her thirties with active or convalescent COVID-19.

About this clone: One end of the junction is discordant with germline, which a read error may explain. The chain links TRBV10-3 to TRBJ1-3; D gene ambiguous. This CDR3 is built from 13 residues. CDR1 and CDR2 (germline): ENHRY, SYGVKD. The CDR3 coding sequence is TGTGCCATCAGGGAGTCGACAGGAAACACCATATATTTT. Translated, it gives CAIRESTGNTIYF.

This chain links TRBV9 with TRBJ2-3; 9 bases align to TRBD2. The CDR3 runs 16 residues. The germline CDR1 and CDR2 sequences are SGDLS and YYNGEE. The V segment lost 3 bases and the J segment 0 bases; nucleotides outside the gene matches: 5. The CDR3 sequence is CASSERGVSSTDTQYF. For the CDR3, the DNA is TGTGCCAGCAGCGAGCGGGGGGTCTCTAGCACAGATACGCAGTATTTT.

The rearrangement uses TRBV7-9 and TRBJ1-4; TRBD1 might be the D (6 bases). Germline loops: CDR1 SEHNR, CDR2 FQNEAQ (reference sequence). The CDR3 runs 13 residues. Trimming left V 5 bases short and J 5 bases short, with 9 bases between. Written as DNA, the CDR3 is TGTGCCAGCAGCGCCGGACAGAATGAAAAACTGTTTTTT. Residues: CASSAGQNEKLFF.

The V call is TRBV6-6, the J call TRBJ1-1, with a weak D call TRBD1 (6 bases). The germline V and J ends were trimmed by 10 bases and 6 bases, with 15 bases remaining between them. The CDR3 contains 12 residues. Per germline, CDR1 MNHNY and CDR2 SVGAGI (reference sequence). As DNA, the CDR3 is TGTGCCACCTCGCAGGGGACCGCTGAAGCTTTCTTT. As protein: CATSQGTAEAFF.

The chain is built from TRBV7-8 and TRBJ2-5; D gene unclear. The germline V and J ends were trimmed by 3 bases and 3 bases, with 11 bases remaining between them. The CDR3 sequence is 14 residues long. Per germline, CDR1 SGHVS and CDR2 FQNEAQ. CDR3 region: CASSLGTVKETQYF. CDR3 sequence (DNA): TGTGCCAGCAGCTTGGGTACAGTTAAAGAGACCCAGTACTTC.

This clone was detected only a few times. The V call is TRBV6-1, the J call TRBJ1-1, with D perhaps TRBD1 (5 bases). V was clipped by 3 bases and J by 6 bases, with 14 bases between them. The CDR3 runs 14 residues. Germline lookup yields CDR1 MNHNS and CDR2 SASEGT. The CDR3 sequence is CASSEGHHRAEAFF. The CDR3 DNA sequence: TGTGCCAGCAGTGAGGGGCACCATCGCGCTGAAGCTTTCTTT.

The chain employs TRBV6-5 and TRBJ1-2; tentatively, D is TRBD1 (5 bases). V lost 7 bases, J lost 7 bases, and 16 bases lay in between. The CDR3 extends over 13 amino acids. CDR1 is MNHEY and CDR2 is SVGAGI in the germline V gene. The CDR3 DNA reads as TGTGCCAGCACCCGAGACAGCATTAGTGGCTACACCTTC. This encodes CASTRDSISGYTF.

This clone occurred once. The J gene is TRBJ2-6, the V gene TRBV29-1; the match to TRBD1 covers 7 bases. The CDR3 runs 14 residues. In germline, CDR1 is SQVTM, CDR2 ANQGSEA. The V segment lost 7 bases and the J segment 2 bases; nucleotides outside the gene matches: 5. The CDR3 loop reads CSGRQGPGANVLTF. CDR3 sequence (DNA): TGCAGCGGGAGACAGGGCCCTGGGGCCAACGTCCTGACTTTC. Supplemented by reference TRBV29-1 and TRBJ2-6, the full variable domain reads SAVISQKPSRDICQRGTSLTIQCQVDSQVTMMFWYRQQPGQSLTLIATANQGSEATYESGFVIDKFPISRPNLTFSTLTVSNMSPEDSSIYLCSGRQGPGANVLTFGAGSRLTVL.

The CDR3 loop is CASSLEQGRNEKLFF. CDR3 DNA sequence: TGTGCCAGCTCCCTCGAACAGGGCCGCAATGAAAAACTGTTTTTT. The chain employs TRBV18 and TRBJ1-4; perhaps TRBD1 as D (6 bases). The CDR3 is 15 residues long. Germline lookup yields CDR1 KGHSH and CDR2 LQKENI. V dropped 6 bases and J dropped 5 bases, with 16 bases sitting between them.

In its sample, this clone was seen a few times. The chain's CDR3 is CASSIGGTGGYNEQFF. For the CDR3, the DNA is TGTGCCAGCAGCATAGGGGGGACAGGGGGCTACAATGAGCAGTTCTTC. The chain carries TRBV11-1 and TRBJ2-1, with TRBD1 identical over 11 bases. This CDR3 is built from 16 residues. Trimming removed 5 bases from V and 3 bases from J; junction bases left unmatched: 6. Germline V gives CDR1 SGHAT, CDR2 FQDESV (reference sequence).

This chain connects TRBV29-1 to TRBJ1-1, with D unresolved. Trimming removed 0 bases at V and 6 bases at J, with 8 bases between. CDR3 length equals 12 residues. CDR1 and CDR2 (germline): SQVTM, ANQGSEA. The CDR3: CSVEDHRAEAFF. The CDR3 DNA reads as TGCAGCGTTGAAGATCATCGAGCTGAAGCTTTCTTT.

The rearrangement joins TRBV29-1 to TRBJ2-5; D not resolved. Per the germline V gene, CDR1 is SQVTM and CDR2 is ANQGSEA. The CDR3 sequence is 11 residues long. Trimming pared 7 bases from V and 5 bases from J, leaving 11 bases between. CDR3 amino acids: CSAGDTETQYF. CDR3 sequence (DNA): TGCAGCGCGGGCGACACTGAGACCCAGTACTTC.

The CDR3 DNA sequence: TGTGCCAGCAGTCCCGGGGCGGGGGGGCGAGATACGCAGTATTTT. It is translated as CASSPGAGGRDTQYF. The gene calls are TRBV6-5 and TRBJ2-3; 9 nucleotides match TRBD2. The CDR3 covers 15 residues. The germline CDR1 and CDR2 sequences are MNHEY and SVGAGI. The trim removed 5 bases at V and 5 bases at J, leaving 8 bases unmatched.

The chain recombines TRBV4-1 with TRBJ1-5, with D possibly being TRBD1 (5 bases). Germline V gene sequence: CDR1 MGHRA, CDR2 YSYEKL. The ends were cut back, 3 bases at V and 2 bases at J, with 11 bases in the middle. This CDR3 comprises 15 residues. CDR3 nucleotides: TGCGCCAGCAGCCACCGGCAGGGTGGCAATCAGCCCCAGCATTTT. It yields the protein CASSHRQGGNQPQHF.

The chain is built from TRBV7-2 and TRBJ2-5; D is perhaps TRBD1 (6 bases). CDR1 SGHTA and CDR2 FQGNSA come from the germline V gene. Trimming left V 4 bases short and J 2 bases short, with 17 bases between. The CDR3 length is 16 residues. The CDR3 sequence is CASSYRSQGPQETQYF. DNA for the CDR3: TGTGCCAGCAGCTATCGGAGCCAGGGGCCACAAGAGACCCAGTACTTC.

The chain combines TRBV7-6 with TRBJ2-1, with 10 bases that match TRBD2. V lost 5 bases and J lost 6; bases outside the gene matches: 7. The V gene's germline CDR1 is SGHVS and CDR2 FNYEAQ. This CDR3 is 15 amino acids long. CDR3 region: CASSVTGTSVNEQFF. CDR3 in DNA: TGTGCCAGCAGCGTTACCGGGACTAGCGTCAATGAGCAGTTCTTC.

Points on this clone: The same CDR3 can be traced to other DNA sequences in this sample. The CDR3 loop is CASSFGGGTDTQYF. CDR3 DNA sequence: TGTGCCAGCAGCTTTGGGGGGGGCACAGATACGCAGTATTTT. The gene calls are TRBV11-3 and TRBJ2-3, with 7 bases matching TRBD2. The CDR3 contains 14 residues. Germline V gives CDR1 SGHNT, CDR2 YENEEA. V lost 3 bases and J lost 1; bases outside the gene matches: 1.

This clone was observed a few times. The chain joins TRBV4-1 to TRBJ1-3, with D tentatively TRBD1 (6 bases). Germline V CDR1 and CDR2: MGHRA, YSYEKL. The CDR3 extends over 17 amino acids. The germline V and J ends were trimmed by 1 base and 0 bases, with 13 bases remaining between them. The CDR3 DNA reads TGCGCCAGCAGCCAAGGGGTCGCAGGGGCCTCTGGAAACACCATATATTTT. This codes for CASSQGVAGASGNTIYF.

The chain employs TRBV7-8 and TRBJ1-5; maybe TRBD1 (6 bases). V lost 2 bases and J 2 bases, leaving 10 bases between the germline ends. This CDR3 contains 15 residues. The germline V gene has CDR1 SGHVS and CDR2 FQNEAQ. This CDR3 reads CASSLSRQGNQPQHF. The CDR3 region has the DNA TGTGCCAGCAGCTTAAGCAGACAGGGCAATCAGCCCCAGCATTTT.

The chain is built from TRBV7-8 and TRBJ2-5, with 12 bases fitting TRBD1. Losses at the gene ends were 1 base for V and 5 bases for J; bases not matched to a gene: 5. CDR3 length: 16 residues. CDR1 and CDR2 from the germline V gene are SGHVS and FQNEAQ. The CDR3 spells CASSLGDRGLEETQYF. In DNA, the CDR3 is TGTGCCAGCAGCTTAGGGGACAGGGGGCTTGAGGAGACCCAGTACTTC.

This clone is a singleton in its sample. The chain links TRBV23-1 to TRBJ2-5, with a weak D call TRBD2 (5 bases). TRBV23-1 is an ORF; its function is uncertain. Between the trimmed V and J ends, which lost 3 bases and 5 bases, there was a span of 13 bases. The CDR3 contains 14 residues. The CDR3: CASSHEGSGETQYF. Written as DNA, the CDR3 is TGCGCCAGCAGTCACGAGGGATCTGGGGAGACCCAGTACTTC.

The chain couples TRBV23-1 to TRBJ2-5; 7 nucleotides align to TRBD1. TRBV23-1 is marked as an open reading frame, function uncertain. Germline trimming cut 7 bases from V and 2 bases from J; bases unmatched to any gene: 13. This CDR3 contains 16 residues. As DNA, the CDR3 is TGCGCCAGCACGGAAACAGGGGCCCTAGGACAAGAGACCCAGTACTTC. Translated: CASTETGALGQETQYF.

The gene calls are TRBV9 and TRBJ2-5; TRBD1 is a possible D gene (6 bases). There are 17 residues in the CDR3. The germline V gene encodes CDR1 SGDLS and CDR2 YYNGEE. V was pared by 0 bases and J by 5 bases, with 20 bases between. This CDR3 reads CASSVGVGGRGMETQYF. Here the CDR3 DNA reads TGTGCCAGCAGCGTAGGCGTAGGTGGCAGGGGTATGGAGACCCAGTACTTC. Looking up the rest from reference TRBV9 and TRBJ2-5 gives the full variable domain: DSGVTQTPKHLITATGQRVTLRCSPRSGDLSVYWYQQSLDQGLQFLIQYYNGEERAKGNILERFSAQQFPDLHSELNLSSLELGDSALYFCASSVGVGGRGMETQYFGPGTRLLVL.

The chain uses TRBV12-3 or TRBV12-4 and TRBJ2-7; the match to TRBD1 covers 7 bases. V gave up 6 bases and J gave up 6 bases; unmatched junction bases: 8. There are 13 residues in the CDR3. The CDR3 reads CASSRQGRGEQYF. DNA for the CDR3: TGTGCCAGCAGCAGACAGGGTCGGGGCGAGCAGTACTTC.